This T cell receptor (beta chain) was sequenced in a study of blood T cell repertoires in COVID-19. As processed by the authors: Estimation of nucleated cell counts relied on the amplification of reference gene primers. Sequencing was performed with immunoSEQ multiplex PCR; in TCRdb, only in-frame clones are kept and a portion is missing. Clonal size and the V and J genes are those of that table, whereas D and trimming came from the DNA. The table has approximately 22,000 clones, more than 80% seen once. Germline V gene data show CDR1 as SGHDT and CDR2 as YYEEEE. The CDR3 sequence is 14 residues long. Trimming took 1 base from V and 0 from J, leaving 7 bases between them.

This clonotype originated in a woman between 65 and 79 years old with COVID-19, enrolled during active disease. The source material was peripheral blood. The chain links TRBV5-6 to TRBJ1-1; no clear D. The CDR3 DNA reads TGTGCCAGCAGCTTGATAAACTTGAACACTGAAGCTTTCTTT. It yields the protein CASSLINLNTEAFF.